This entry concerns a single TCR beta chain. The source of the sample is a study of control samples from healthy donors and cancer patients. The assay was immunoSEQ multiplex PCR, and TCRdb's table has in-frame clones only and misses some. Of more than 85,000 clones listed, 83% are singletons. The V gene lost 0 bases and the J gene lost 0 bases, with 6 bases spanning the gap. The germline V gene has CDR1 LGHNA and CDR2 YSLEER. The CDR3 has 15 amino acids. This receptor was identified in a woman between 45 and 60 years old in good health. This chain uses TRBV4-3 with TRBJ2-1, with D uncertain. Sequencing used blood. CDR3 nucleotide sequence: TGCGCCAGCAGCCAAGAGCTAAGCTCCTACAATGAGCAGTTCTTC. Encoded protein: CASSQELSSYNEQFF.